Many counts were recorded for the clone carrying this T cell receptor (beta chain). The record originates from a study of Graves' ophthalmopathy and Graves' hyperthyroidism. The authors amplified TCR beta CDR3 regions from RNA transcripts. First-round RT-PCR with HTBI primers preceded a second-round multiplex PCR. In TCRdb, the multiplex PCR reads were re-called with MiXCR into one record per CDR3 protein. The sample includes 200,000 to 250,000 distinct CDR3 sequences, approximately 21% of them seen just once. Germline lookup yields CDR1 LNHDA and CDR2 SQIVND (reference sequence). Trimming pared 4 bases from V and 4 bases from J, leaving 11 bases between. This CDR3 is 13 amino acids long.

Sequencing used peripheral blood. V and J are TRBV19 and TRBJ2-7; no definite D call. The origin of this receptor is a woman in her 50s with Graves' ophthalmopathy. The CDR3 reads CASSNRALYEQYF. In DNA, the CDR3 is TGTGCCAGTAGTAACCGGGCCCTTTACGAGCAGTACTTC.